This T cell receptor beta chain was retrieved from a study of cytomegalovirus exposure and HLA in healthy donors. Study-wide results and caveats: Researchers catalogued approximately 170 TCR beta chains as cytomegalovirus-associated.

With respect to this clone: Its target is unknown.

PCR involved 60 Vbeta and 13 Jbeta primers. Clones were sequenced by immunoSEQ multiplex PCR, and TCRdb holds only the in-frame ones, with some missing. Here the sample spans some 120,000 clones, roughly 70% being singletons. There are 11 residues in the CDR3. Trimming pared 7 bases from V and 9 bases from J, leaving 14 bases between. Looked up from germline, CDR1 is GTSNPN and CDR2 is SVGIG (reference sequence). The rearrangement joins TRBV30 to TRBJ2-3; no firm D call. The sequence came from a middle-aged man in good health and CMV-seropositive. Source material: PBMCs. Written as DNA, the CDR3 is TGTGCCTCGTTAGATTCCGGGACGCAGTATTTT. It codes for CASLDSGTQYF.